These 5 T cell receptor beta chains share one sample of origin, sequenced in a study of blood T cell repertoires in COVID-19. The assay was immunoSEQ multiplex PCR, and TCRdb's table has in-frame clones only and misses some. The sample consists of 130,000 to 150,000 clones, around 85% of them appearing once. Sample: peripheral blood. The origin of the receptors is a woman aged 55-70 years with COVID-19, enrolled during active disease.

The J gene is TRBJ1-1, the V gene TRBV5-6; D is unclear. Germline V gene data show CDR1 as SGHDT and CDR2 as YYEEEE. This CDR3 region has 14 residues. Trimming pared 1 base from V and 5 bases from J, leaving 12 bases between. For the CDR3, the DNA is TGTGCCAGCAGCTTGATGGAGAGGGAGACTGAAGCTTTCTTT. Protein product: CASSLMERETEAFF.

This chain links TRBV19 with TRBJ1-1; 10 positions agree with TRBD1. The CDR3 length is 12 residues. Germline V gene lookup returns CDR1 LNHDA and CDR2 SQIVND (reference sequence). With V trimmed by 4 bases and J by 11 bases, 4 bases remained unmatched. The CDR3 loop reads CASSTGTGDAFF. CDR3 DNA sequence: TGTGCCAGTAGTACCGGGACAGGGGACGCTTTCTTT.

Notes on this clone: The junction and the germline gene differ at one end; a read error may be behind it. The genes are TRBV6-1 and TRBJ1-2, with D maybe TRBD1 (5 bases). This CDR3 has 14 amino acids. CDR1 MNHNS and CDR2 SASEGT come from the germline V gene. The DNA of the CDR3 is TGTGCCAGCAGTAAAGCCGACAGAAACTATGGCTACACCTTC. Translated, it gives CASSKADRNYGYTF.

The chain joins TRBV18 to TRBJ2-3; 10 positions match TRBD2. V lost 3 bases, J lost 6 bases, and 6 bases stayed unmatched. There are 15 residues in the CDR3. CDR1 is KGHSH, CDR2 LQKENI, per germline. This chain's CDR3 is CASSPAAGGLDTQYF. The CDR3 region has the DNA TGTGCCAGCTCACCCGCAGCGGGGGGGTTGGATACGCAGTATTTT.

This chain connects TRBV19 to TRBJ1-6, with TRBD1 matching over 8 bases. This CDR3 contains 18 residues. V was clipped by 6 bases and J by 5 bases; unmatched bases: 15. Germline V gene data show CDR1 as LNHDA and CDR2 as SQIVND (reference sequence). The DNA of the CDR3 is TGTGCCAGTAGAAAAAAACCCACCGGACAGGGAGATAATTCACCCCTCCACTTT. Its protein is CASRKKPTGQGDNSPLHF.